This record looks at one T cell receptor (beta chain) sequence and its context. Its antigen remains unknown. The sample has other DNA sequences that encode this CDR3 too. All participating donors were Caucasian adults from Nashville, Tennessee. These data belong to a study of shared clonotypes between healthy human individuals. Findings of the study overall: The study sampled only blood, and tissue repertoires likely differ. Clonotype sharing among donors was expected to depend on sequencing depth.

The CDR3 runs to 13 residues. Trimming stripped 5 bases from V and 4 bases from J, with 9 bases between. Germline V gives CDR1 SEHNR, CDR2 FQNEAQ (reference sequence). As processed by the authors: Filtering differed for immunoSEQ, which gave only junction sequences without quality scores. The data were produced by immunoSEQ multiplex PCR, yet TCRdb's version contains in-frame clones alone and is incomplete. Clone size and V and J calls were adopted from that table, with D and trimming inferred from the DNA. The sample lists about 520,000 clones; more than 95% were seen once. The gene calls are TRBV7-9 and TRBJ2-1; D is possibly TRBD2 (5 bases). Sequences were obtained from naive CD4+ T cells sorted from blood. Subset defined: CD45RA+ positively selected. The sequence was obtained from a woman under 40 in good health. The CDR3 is CASSQDSYNEQFF. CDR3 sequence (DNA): TGTGCCAGCAGCCAGGACTCATACAATGAGCAGTTCTTC.